This T cell receptor beta chain was sequenced in a study of cytomegalovirus exposure and HLA in healthy donors. The CDR3 spans 14 residues. Germline V CDR1 and CDR2: SGDLS, YYNGEE. Trimming removed 2 bases from V and 1 base from J, with 9 bases in between. PCR used 60 Vbeta primers and 13 Jbeta primers. Some clones are missing from TCRdb's copy, which holds only in-frame ones; the method was immunoSEQ multiplex PCR. The sample lists around 200,000 clones, more than 80% occurring once. The TCR originated in a woman in her forties or fifties in good health and CMV-seropositive. This chain uses TRBV9 with TRBJ1-1; TRBD1 might be the D (6 bases). Sequenced input: PBMCs. DNA for the CDR3: TGTGCCAGCAGCGTGGGGGGGCCGAACACTGAAGCTTTCTTT. Translating gives CASSVGGPNTEAFF.